This T cell receptor (beta chain) was recovered during a study of blood T cell repertoires in COVID-19. Data came from immunoSEQ multiplex PCR; TCRdb stores just in-frame clones and leaves some out. The sample gives some 210,000 clones, roughly 86% of which show up once; 9.5% to 15% is in the top ten. Trimming stripped 6 bases from V and 3 bases from J, with 11 bases between. CDR1 is LNHDA, CDR2 SQIVND, per germline (reference sequence). The length of the CDR3 is 13 residues. In its sample, this clone was seen once. The sequence came from a woman aged 40 to 50 with acute or convalescent COVID-19. The chain is built from TRBV19 and TRBJ1-2, with D possibly being TRBD1 (5 bases). Material for sequencing was peripheral blood. The CDR3 reads CASRDGGDYGYTF. The CDR3 DNA is TGTGCCAGTAGGGATGGGGGGGACTATGGCTACACCTTC.